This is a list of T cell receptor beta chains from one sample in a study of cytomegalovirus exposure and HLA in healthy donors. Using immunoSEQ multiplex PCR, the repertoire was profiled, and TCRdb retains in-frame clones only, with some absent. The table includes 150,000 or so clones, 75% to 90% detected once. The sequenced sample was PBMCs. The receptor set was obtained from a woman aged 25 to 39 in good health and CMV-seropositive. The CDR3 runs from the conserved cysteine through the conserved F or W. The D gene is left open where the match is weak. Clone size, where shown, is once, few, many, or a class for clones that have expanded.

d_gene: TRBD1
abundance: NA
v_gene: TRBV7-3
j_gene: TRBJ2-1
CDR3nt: TGTGCCAGCAGCTTAGGGGGACAGGGCTACAATGAGCAGTTCTTC
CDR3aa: CASSLGGQGYNEQFF

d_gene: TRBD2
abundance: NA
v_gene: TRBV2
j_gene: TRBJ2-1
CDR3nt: TGTGCCAGCGGGACTAGCTATGTCAGAGAGCAGTTCTTC
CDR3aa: CASGTSYVREQFF

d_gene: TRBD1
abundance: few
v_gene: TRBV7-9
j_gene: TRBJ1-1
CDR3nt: TGTGCCAGCAGCTCACGACAGGGGGGAGTTGGAACTGAAGCTTTCTTT
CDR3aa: CASSSRQGGVGTEAFF

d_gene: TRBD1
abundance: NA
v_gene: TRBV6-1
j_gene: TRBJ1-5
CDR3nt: TGTGCCAGCCGGACAGGGCCGGAAGATCAGCCCCAGCATTTT
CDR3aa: CASRTGPEDQPQHF

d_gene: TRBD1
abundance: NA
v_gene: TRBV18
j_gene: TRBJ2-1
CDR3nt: TGTGCCAGCTCTCGGGACAGGGCCTCCTACAATGAGCAGTTCTTC
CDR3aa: CASSRDRASYNEQFF

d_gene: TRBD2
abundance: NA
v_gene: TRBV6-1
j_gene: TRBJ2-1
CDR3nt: TGTGCCAGCACTCCACTAGCGGGAGGGCCAGATGAGCAGTTCTTC
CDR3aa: CASTPLAGGPDEQFF

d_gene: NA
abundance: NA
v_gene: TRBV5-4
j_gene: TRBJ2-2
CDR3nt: TGTGCCAGCAGCTTGCGGGGGTTCACCGGGGAGCTGTTTTTT
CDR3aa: CASSLRGFTGELFF

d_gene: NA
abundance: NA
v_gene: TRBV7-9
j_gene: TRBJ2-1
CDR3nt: TGTGCCAGCAGCTCGGTCCGGGACTTGAGCTCCTACAATGAGCAGTTCTTC
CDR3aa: CASSSVRDLSSYNEQFF

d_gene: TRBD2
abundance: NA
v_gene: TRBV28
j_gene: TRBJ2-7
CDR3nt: TGTGCCAGCAGTCGGACTAGCGGGAGGGCCAGGGTGGAGCAGTACTTC
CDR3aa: CASSRTSGRARVEQYF

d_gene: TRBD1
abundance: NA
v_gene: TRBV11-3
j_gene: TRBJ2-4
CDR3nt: TGTGCCAGCAGCTTAGATAGACAGGGGACATACATTCAGTACTTC
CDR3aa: CASSLDRQGTYIQYF

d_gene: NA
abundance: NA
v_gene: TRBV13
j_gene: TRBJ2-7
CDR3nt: TGTGCCAGCAGTTCCTCCCACCCGTCGGACGAGCAGTACTTC
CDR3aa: CASSSSHPSDEQYF

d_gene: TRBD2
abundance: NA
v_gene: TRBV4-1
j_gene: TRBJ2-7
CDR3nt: TGCGCCAGCAGCCAAGCGACTAGCGCCACCTCCTACGAGCAGTACTTC
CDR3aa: CASSQATSATSYEQYF

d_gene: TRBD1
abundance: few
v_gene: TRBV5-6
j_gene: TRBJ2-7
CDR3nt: TGTGCCAGCAGTTTACAGGGGGACTCCTACGAGCAGTACTTC
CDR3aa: CASSLQGDSYEQYF

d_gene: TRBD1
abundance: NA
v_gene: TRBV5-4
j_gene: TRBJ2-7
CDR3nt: TGTGCCAGCGGGGGACAGGGGTACGAGCAGTACTTC
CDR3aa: CASGGQGYEQYF

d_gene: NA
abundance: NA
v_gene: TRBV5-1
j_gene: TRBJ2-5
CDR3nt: TGCGCCAGCAGCGAAGATCCCCTAGGAGGGGCCCAGTACTTC
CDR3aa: CASSEDPLGGAQYF

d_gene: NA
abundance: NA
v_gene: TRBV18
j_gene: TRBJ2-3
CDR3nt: TGTGCCAGCTCACCCCCCCAGGGCGGGGCGGATACGCAGTATTTT
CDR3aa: CASSPPQGGADTQYF

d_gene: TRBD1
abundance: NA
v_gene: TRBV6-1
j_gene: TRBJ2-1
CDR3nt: TGTGCCGCTCGACAGGGGGCAAGGTCCTACAATGAGCAGTTCTTC
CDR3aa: CAARQGARSYNEQFF

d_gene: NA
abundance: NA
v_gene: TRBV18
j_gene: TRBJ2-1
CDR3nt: TGTGCCAGCTCACCAGGCCAGGGTTCCTACAATGAGCAGTTCTTC
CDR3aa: CASSPGQGSYNEQFF

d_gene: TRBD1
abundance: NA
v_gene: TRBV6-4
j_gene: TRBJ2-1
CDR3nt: TGTGCCAGCAGCGCAACAGGGGAAACCTACAATGAGCAGTTCTTC
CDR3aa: CASSATGETYNEQFF

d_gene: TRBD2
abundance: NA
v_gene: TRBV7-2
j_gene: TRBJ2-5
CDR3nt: TGTGCCAGCAGCTTAATACTAGCGGGAGAGACCCAGTACTTC
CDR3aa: CASSLILAGETQYF

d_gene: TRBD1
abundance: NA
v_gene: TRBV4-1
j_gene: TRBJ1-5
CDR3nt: TGCGCCAGCAGCCAAGATATTCGGGGACAGAGCCTGTATAGCAATCAGCCCCAGCATTTT
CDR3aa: CASSQDIRGQSLYSNQPQHF

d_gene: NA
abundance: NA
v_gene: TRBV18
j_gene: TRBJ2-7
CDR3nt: TGTGCCAGCTCACCATCGACAGCTGGGTCCTACGAGCAGTACTTC
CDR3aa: CASSPSTAGSYEQYF

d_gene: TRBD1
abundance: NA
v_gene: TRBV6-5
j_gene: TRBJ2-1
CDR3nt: TGTGCCAGCAGACGGACAGGGATCTCCTACAATGAGCAGTTCTTC
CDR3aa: CASRRTGISYNEQFF

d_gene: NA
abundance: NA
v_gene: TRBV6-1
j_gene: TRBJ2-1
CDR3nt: TGTGCCAGCAGCGCTAGTAGATCCTACAATGAGCAGTTCTTC
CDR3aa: CASSASRSYNEQFF

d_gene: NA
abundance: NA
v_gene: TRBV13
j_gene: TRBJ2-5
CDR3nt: TGTGCCAGCAGCTTAGGCGAGGAGACCCAGTACTTC
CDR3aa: CASSLGEETQYF

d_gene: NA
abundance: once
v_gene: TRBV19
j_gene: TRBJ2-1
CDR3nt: TGTGCCAGTAGTATAGATTCTCCCTCTAGGGGGTCCTACAATGAGCAGTTCTTC
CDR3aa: CASSIDSPSRGSYNEQFF

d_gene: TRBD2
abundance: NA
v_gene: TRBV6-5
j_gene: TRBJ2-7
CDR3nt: TGTGCCAGCAGTTACGTTAGCGGGAGGGCCTCCTACGAGCAGTACTTC
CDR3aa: CASSYVSGRASYEQYF

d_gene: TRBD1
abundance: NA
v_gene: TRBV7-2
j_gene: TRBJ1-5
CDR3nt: TGTGCCAGCAGAGAAAGTCGGACAGGGCCCCAGCATTTT
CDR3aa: CASRESRTGPQHF

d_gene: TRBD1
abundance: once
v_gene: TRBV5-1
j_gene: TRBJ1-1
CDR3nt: TGCGCCAGCAGTGGACAGGGCTTGAACACTGAAGCTTTCTTT
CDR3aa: CASSGQGLNTEAFF

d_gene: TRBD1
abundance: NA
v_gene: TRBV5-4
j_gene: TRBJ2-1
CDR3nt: TGTGCCAGCAGCCTCGGACAGGGATCAGAACATGAGCAGTTCTTC
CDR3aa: CASSLGQGSEHEQFF

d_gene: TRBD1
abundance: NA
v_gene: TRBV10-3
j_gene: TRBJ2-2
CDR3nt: TGTGCCATCAGTGAGCACGGGACAGGGGTCACCGGGGAGCTGTTTTTT
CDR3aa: CAISEHGTGVTGELFF

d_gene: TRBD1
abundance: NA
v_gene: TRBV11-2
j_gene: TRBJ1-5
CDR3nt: TGTGCCAGCAGCTTGGCAGGGGGCACTCAGCCCCAGCATTTT
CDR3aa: CASSLAGGTQPQHF

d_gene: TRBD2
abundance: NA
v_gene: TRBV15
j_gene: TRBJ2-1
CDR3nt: TGTGCCACCAGCATCGCCGTGGGACTAGCAAGTGGGGGCCGGTACAATGAGCAGTTCTTC
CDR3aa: CATSIAVGLASGGRYNEQFF

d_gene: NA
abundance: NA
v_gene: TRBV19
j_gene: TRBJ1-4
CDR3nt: TGTGCCAGTAGTACCCTGTTCACGGGGAATGAAAAACTGTTTTTT
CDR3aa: CASSTLFTGNEKLFF

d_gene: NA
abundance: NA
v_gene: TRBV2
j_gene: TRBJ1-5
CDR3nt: TGTGCCAGCAGTGTATTACAGCAGCCCCAGCATTTT
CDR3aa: CASSVLQQPQHF

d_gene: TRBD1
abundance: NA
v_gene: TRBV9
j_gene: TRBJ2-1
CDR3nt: TGTGCCAGCAGCGTCGGGGACAGGGGTAGGGATGAGCAGTTCTTC
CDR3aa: CASSVGDRGRDEQFF

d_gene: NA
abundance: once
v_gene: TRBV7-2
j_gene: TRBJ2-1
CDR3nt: TGTGCCAGCAGCTCCTTTCTCGACAATGAGCAGTTCTTC
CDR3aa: CASSSFLDNEQFF

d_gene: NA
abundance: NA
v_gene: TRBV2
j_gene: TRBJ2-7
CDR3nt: TGTGCCAGCAGCGCCGACTTAGCGAGGGCTTTCTACGAGCAGTACTTC
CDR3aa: CASSADLARAFYEQYF

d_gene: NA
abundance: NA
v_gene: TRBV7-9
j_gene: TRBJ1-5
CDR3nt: TGTGCCAGCAGCTACGAGGGCACAGCGGCCCAGCATTTT
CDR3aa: CASSYEGTAAQHF

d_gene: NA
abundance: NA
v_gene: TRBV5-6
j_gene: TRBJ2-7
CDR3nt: TGTGCCAGCAGCCATAGGGACTTTACCTACGAGCAGTACTTC
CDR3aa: CASSHRDFTYEQYF

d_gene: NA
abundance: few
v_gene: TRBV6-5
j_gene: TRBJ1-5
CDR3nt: TGTGCCAGCAGTTCCCTCGGACGGGGTAGCAATCAGCCCCAGCATTTT
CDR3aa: CASSSLGRGSNQPQHF